This TCR beta chain was found in a study of cytomegalovirus exposure and HLA in healthy donors. The PCR was carried out with 60 Vbeta primers and 13 Jbeta primers. Clones were sequenced by immunoSEQ multiplex PCR, and TCRdb holds only the in-frame ones, with some missing. The sample records about 98,000 clones, around 72% being singletons. The CDR3 spans 15 residues. From germline, CDR1 is SGHNT and CDR2 YYREEE (reference sequence). Trimming at V came to 4 bases and at J to 4 bases, leaving 6 bases not matched to a gene. The TCR originated in a male donor in good health and CMV-seronegative. Material for sequencing was PBMCs. The chain links TRBV5-4 to TRBJ2-7; TRBD2 matches at 12 bases. DNA for the CDR3: TGTGCCAGCAGCCCGGGACTAGCGGGTGGGTACGAGCAGTACTTC. Its translation is CASSPGLAGGYEQYF.